One and the same sample provided the 10 T cell receptor beta chains below, sequenced in a study of Ad26.COV2.S vaccination and SARS-CoV-2 variants. Treatment noted: around 19 received Ad26.COV2.S at low or high dose, single or two shots; about 5 received placebo; per-sample allocation not given. Specimen acquisition occurred on day 63 following the initial vaccine or placebo injection. The data were produced by immunoSEQ multiplex PCR, yet TCRdb's version contains in-frame clones alone and is incomplete. The top ten clones hold around 1.7% of a sample with about 410,000 clones, around 92% of them seen once. Sequenced here: peripheral blood, sampled in a trial of Ad26.COV2.S vaccine versus placebo. The receptors shown here come from a person aged 18 to 65 who received the Ad26.COV2.S COVID-19 vaccine or a placebo.

The rearrangement uses TRBV11-2 and TRBJ2-7, with D perhaps matching TRBD2 (7 bases). The CDR3 sequence is 16 residues long. V shed 4 bases and J shed 0 bases, with 16 bases lying between them. Germline V gene data show CDR1 as SGHAT and CDR2 as FQNNGV. CDR3 in DNA: TGTGCCAGCAGCTCTTGGGGGGGCCCTAGCTCCTACGAGCAGTACTTC. It translates to CASSSWGGPSSYEQYF.

The chain couples TRBV6-6 to TRBJ2-3, with 8 bases aligning to TRBD2. CDR1 MNHNY and CDR2 SVGAGI come from the germline V gene (reference sequence). There are 16 residues in the CDR3. The trim removed 1 base at V and 4 bases at J, leaving 7 bases unmatched. The CDR3 DNA reads as TGTGCCAGCAGTTACTTTTCCGGGGGGGCCGCAGATACGCAGTATTTT. This translates into CASSYFSGGAADTQYF.

The chain employs TRBV27 and TRBJ2-6; TRBD1 might be the D (6 bases). This CDR3 spans 19 amino acids. With 3 bases removed from V and 2 bases from J, the gap between germline ends came to 20 bases. From germline, CDR1 is MNHEY and CDR2 SMNVEV (reference sequence). The CDR3 nucleotides read TGTGCCAGCAGTTTTTGGGCAGGGACAACCCGAGCTGGGGCCAACGTCCTGACTTTC. Translating it yields CASSFWAGTTRAGANVLTF.

V and J are TRBV6-2 or TRBV6-3 and TRBJ1-2; the D gene is possibly TRBD1 (5 bases). Germline-derived CDR1 and CDR2 are MNHEY and SVGEGT. Trimming stripped 1 base from V and 8 bases from J, with 17 bases between. This CDR3 is 15 amino acids long. The CDR3 nucleotides are TGTGCCAGCAGTTACTGCCGGGCAGGGTGTCGGGGCTACACCTTC. This codes for CASSYCRAGCRGYTF.

The chain recombines TRBV7-2 with TRBJ2-7; 13 bases fit TRBD2. The CDR3 spans 16 residues. V lost 0 bases to trimming and J lost 1 base; unmatched junction nucleotides: 0. The germline V gene has CDR1 SGHTA and CDR2 FQGNSA. CDR3 residues: CASSLAGLAGSYEQYF. The CDR3 region has the DNA TGTGCCAGCAGCTTAGCGGGACTAGCGGGGTCCTACGAGCAGTACTTC.

The chain joins TRBV7-9 to TRBJ1-1; TRBD1 aligns across 7 bases. The length of the CDR3 is 14 residues. V lost 6 bases, J lost 6 bases, and 10 bases stayed unmatched. Germline CDR1 SEHNR, CDR2 FQNEAQ (reference sequence). CDR3 sequence reads: CASRSDRVGPEAFF. CDR3 in DNA: TGTGCCAGCAGATCTGACAGGGTGGGACCTGAAGCTTTCTTT.

V usage is TRBV15 and J usage is TRBJ1-5; D remains unclear. Looked up from germline, CDR1 is LNHNV and CDR2 is YYDKDF (reference sequence). CDR3 length equals 14 residues. V lost 0 bases and J 7 bases, leaving 10 bases between the germline ends. CDR3 in DNA: TGTGCCACCAGCAGAGACCGAGGAGTGCAGCCCCAGCATTTT. Translating it yields CATSRDRGVQPQHF.

As regards this clone: The same CDR3 also results from other DNA sequences found in this sample. This chain joins TRBV5-1 and TRBJ1-2, with 8 positions matching TRBD1. The V gene end was trimmed by 0 bases and the J gene end by 4 bases; junction bases not matched to a gene: 2. The length of the CDR3 is 14 residues. Germline V CDR1 and CDR2: SGHRS, YFSETQ. As DNA, the CDR3 is TGCGCCAGCAGCTTGGGGCAGGGGGCCTATGGCTACACCTTC. Residues: CASSLGQGAYGYTF.

Comment on this clone: One junction end does not reproduce the germline sequence, and a read error may be involved. The rearrangement links TRBV11-2 to TRBJ1-2, with D perhaps TRBD1 (5 bases). This CDR3 spans 11 amino acids. Germline lookup yields CDR1 SGHAT and CDR2 FQNNGV. CDR3 nucleotides: TGTGCCAGCAGGGAATTATGGGGGGGACTTTTC. Amino acid sequence: CASRELWGGLF.

The chain uses TRBV7-9 and TRBJ2-1; 11 positions match TRBD2. CDR1 SEHNR and CDR2 FQNEAQ come from the germline V gene (reference sequence). The CDR3 length is 15 residues. The J segment lost 9 bases and the V segment lost 1 base, leaving 5 bases of the junction unmatched. The CDR3 bases are TGTGCCAGCAGCTTAGTAGCGGGGGGGCGTGGTGAGCAGTTCTTC. It yields the protein CASSLVAGGRGEQFF.